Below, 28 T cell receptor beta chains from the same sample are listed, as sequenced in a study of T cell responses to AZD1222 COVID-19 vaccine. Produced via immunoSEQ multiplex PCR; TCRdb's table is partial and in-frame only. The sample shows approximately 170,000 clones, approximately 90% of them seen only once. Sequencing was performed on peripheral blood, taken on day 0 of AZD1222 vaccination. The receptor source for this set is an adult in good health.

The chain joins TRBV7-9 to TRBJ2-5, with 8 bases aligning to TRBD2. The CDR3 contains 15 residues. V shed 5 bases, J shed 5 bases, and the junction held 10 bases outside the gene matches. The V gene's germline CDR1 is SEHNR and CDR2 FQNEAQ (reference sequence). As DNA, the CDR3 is TGTGCCAGCAGCCTCCCCGCGGGGGGATCGGAGACCCAGTACTTC. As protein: CASSLPAGGSETQYF.

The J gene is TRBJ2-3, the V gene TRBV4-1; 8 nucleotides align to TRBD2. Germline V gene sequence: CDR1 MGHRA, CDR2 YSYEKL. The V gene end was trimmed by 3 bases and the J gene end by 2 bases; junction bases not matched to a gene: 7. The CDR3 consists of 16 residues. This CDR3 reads CASSHYGGAPTDTQYF. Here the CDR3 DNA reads TGCGCCAGCAGCCACTACGGGGGGGCCCCCACAGATACGCAGTATTTT.

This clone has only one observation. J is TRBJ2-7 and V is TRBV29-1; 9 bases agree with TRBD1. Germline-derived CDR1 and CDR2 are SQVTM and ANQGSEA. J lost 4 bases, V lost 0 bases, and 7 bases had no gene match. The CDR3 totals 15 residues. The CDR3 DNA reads TGCAGCGTTGAAGAGATACAGGGGGCCTTATACGAGCAGTACTTC. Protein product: CSVEEIQGALYEQYF.

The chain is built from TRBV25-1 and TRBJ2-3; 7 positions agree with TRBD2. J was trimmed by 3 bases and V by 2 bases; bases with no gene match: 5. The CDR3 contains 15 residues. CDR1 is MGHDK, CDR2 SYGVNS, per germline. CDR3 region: CASSERGVSTDTQYF. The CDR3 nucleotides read TGTGCCAGCAGTGAACGGGGGGTTAGTACAGATACGCAGTATTTT.

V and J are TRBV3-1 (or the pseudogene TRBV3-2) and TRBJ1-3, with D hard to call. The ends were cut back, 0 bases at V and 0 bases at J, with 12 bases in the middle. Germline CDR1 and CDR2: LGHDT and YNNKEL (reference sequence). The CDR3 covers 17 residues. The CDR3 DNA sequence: TGTGCCAGCAGCCAAGAACTCGCTAGGGCCTCTGGAAACACCATATATTTT. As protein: CASSQELARASGNTIYF.

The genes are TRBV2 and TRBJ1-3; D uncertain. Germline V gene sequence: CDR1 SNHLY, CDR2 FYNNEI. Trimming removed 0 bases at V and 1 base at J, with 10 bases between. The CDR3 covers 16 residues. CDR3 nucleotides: TGTGCCAGCAGTGAAGCGCTACAAGGGTCTGGAAACACCATATATTTT. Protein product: CASSEALQGSGNTIYF.

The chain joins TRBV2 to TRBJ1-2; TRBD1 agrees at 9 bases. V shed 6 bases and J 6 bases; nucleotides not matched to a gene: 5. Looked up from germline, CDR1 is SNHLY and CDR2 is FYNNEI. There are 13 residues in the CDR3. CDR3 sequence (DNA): TGTGCCAGCAGGACAGGGGGGGAGAATGGCTACACCTTC. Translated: CASRTGGENGYTF.

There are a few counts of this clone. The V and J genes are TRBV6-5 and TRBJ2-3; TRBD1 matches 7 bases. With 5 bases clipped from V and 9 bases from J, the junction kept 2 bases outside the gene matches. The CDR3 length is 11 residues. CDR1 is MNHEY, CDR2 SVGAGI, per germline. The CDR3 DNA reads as TGTGCCAGCAGTACAGGGGTCACGCAGTATTTT. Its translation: CASSTGVTQYF.

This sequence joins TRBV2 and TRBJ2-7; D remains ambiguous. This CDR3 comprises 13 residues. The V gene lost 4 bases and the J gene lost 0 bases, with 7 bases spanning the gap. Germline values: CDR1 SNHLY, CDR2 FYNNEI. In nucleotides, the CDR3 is TGTGCCAGCAGTGCGGCAGGCTCCTACGAGCAGTACTTC. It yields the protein CASSAAGSYEQYF. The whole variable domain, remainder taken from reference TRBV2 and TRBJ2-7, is EPEVTQTPSHQVTQMGQEVILRCVPISNHLYFYWYRQILGQKVEFLVSFYNNEISEKSEIFDDQFSVERPDGSNFTLKIRSTKLEDSAMYFCASSAAGSYEQYFGPGTRLTVT.

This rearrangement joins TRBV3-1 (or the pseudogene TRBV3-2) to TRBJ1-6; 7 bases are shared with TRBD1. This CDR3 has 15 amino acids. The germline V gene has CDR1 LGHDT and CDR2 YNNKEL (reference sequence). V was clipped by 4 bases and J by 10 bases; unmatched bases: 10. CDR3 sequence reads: CASSPGTVGSSPLHF. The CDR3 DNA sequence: TGTGCCAGCAGCCCCGGGACAGTTGGGTCCTCACCCCTCCACTTT.

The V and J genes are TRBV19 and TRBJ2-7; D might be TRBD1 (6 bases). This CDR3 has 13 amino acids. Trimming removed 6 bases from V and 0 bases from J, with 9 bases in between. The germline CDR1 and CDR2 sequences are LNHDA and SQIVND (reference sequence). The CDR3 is CASRDSRSYEQYF. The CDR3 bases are TGTGCCAGTAGGGACAGTCGCTCCTACGAGCAGTACTTC.

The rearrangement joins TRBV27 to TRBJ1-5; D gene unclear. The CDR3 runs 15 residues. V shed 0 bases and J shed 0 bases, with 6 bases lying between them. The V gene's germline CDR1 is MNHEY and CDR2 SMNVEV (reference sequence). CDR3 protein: CASSLSVNSNQPQHF. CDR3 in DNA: TGTGCCAGCAGTTTATCGGTGAATAGCAATCAGCCCCAGCATTTT.

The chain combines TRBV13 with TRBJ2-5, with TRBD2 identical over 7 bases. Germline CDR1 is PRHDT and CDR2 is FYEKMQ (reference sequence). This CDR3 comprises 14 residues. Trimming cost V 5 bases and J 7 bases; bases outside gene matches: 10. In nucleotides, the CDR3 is TGTGCCAGCAGCGCCCGGGGGGTGACTTGGACCCAGTACTTC. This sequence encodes CASSARGVTWTQYF.

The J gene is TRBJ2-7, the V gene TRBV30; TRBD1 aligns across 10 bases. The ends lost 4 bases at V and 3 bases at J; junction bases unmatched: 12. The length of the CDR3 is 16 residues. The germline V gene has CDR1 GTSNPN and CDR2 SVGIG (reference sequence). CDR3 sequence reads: CAWTPPPGQGIYEQYF. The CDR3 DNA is TGTGCCTGGACACCACCCCCGGGACAGGGGATCTACGAGCAGTACTTC.

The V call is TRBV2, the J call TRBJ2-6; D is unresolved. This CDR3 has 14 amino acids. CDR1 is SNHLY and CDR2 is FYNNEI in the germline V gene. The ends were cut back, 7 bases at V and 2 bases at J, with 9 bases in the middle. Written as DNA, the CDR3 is TGTGCCAGCAAAGACACGACTGGGGCCAACGTCCTGACTTTC. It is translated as CASKDTTGANVLTF.

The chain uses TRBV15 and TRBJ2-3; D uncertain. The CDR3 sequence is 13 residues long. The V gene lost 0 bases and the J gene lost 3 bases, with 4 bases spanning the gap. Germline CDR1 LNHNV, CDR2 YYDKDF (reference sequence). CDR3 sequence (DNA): TGTGCCACCAGCAGAGAAATTACAGATACGCAGTATTTT. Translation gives CATSREITDTQYF. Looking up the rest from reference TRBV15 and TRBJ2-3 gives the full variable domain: DAMVIQNPRYQVTQFGKPVTLSCSQTLNHNVMYWYQQKSSQAPKLLFHYYDKDFNNEADTPDNFQSRRPNTSFCFLDIRSPGLGDTAMYLCATSREITDTQYFGPGTRLTVL.

CDR3 coding DNA: TGTGCCAGCAGCCTGGGGCTAGCGGGCCCGATACAAGAGACCCAGTACTTC. It yields the protein CASSLGLAGPIQETQYF. This chain connects TRBV5-6 to TRBJ2-5; 8 bases fit TRBD2. Germline V gene lookup returns CDR1 SGHDT and CDR2 YYEEEE. Trimming removed 4 bases from V and 2 bases from J; junction bases left unmatched: 13. This CDR3 region has 17 residues.

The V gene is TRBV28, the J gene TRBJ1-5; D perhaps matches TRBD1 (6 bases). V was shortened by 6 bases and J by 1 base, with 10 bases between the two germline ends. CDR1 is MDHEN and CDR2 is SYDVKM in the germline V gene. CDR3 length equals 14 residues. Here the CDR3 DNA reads TGTGCCAGCAGACTTCAGGGGAGCAATCAGCCCCAGCATTTT. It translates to CASRLQGSNQPQHF.

CDR3 nucleotide sequence: TGTGCCAGCGGCGACACGAACACTGAAGCTTTCTTT. Translated, it gives CASGDTNTEAFF. This chain uses TRBV5-4 with TRBJ1-1; no definite D call. Trimming left V 7 bases short and J 1 base short, with 8 bases between. This CDR3 comprises 12 residues. In germline, CDR1 is SGHNT, CDR2 YYREEE (reference sequence).

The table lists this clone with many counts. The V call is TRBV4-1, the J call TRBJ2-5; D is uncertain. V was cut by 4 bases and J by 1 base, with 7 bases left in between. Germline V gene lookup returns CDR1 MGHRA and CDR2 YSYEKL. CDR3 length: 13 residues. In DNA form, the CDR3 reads TGCGCCAGCAGCCCACGGGCCCAAGAGACCCAGTACTTC. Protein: CASSPRAQETQYF.

The CDR3 here is CASSLSGRVNTEAFF. CDR3 in DNA: TGTGCCAGCAGCTTGTCCGGCAGGGTGAACACTGAAGCTTTCTTT. J is TRBJ1-1 and V is TRBV5-6; D is possibly TRBD1 (5 bases). Between the trimmed V and J ends, which lost 1 base and 0 bases, there was a span of 10 bases. This CDR3 has 15 amino acids. Germline V gene data show CDR1 as SGHDT and CDR2 as YYEEEE.

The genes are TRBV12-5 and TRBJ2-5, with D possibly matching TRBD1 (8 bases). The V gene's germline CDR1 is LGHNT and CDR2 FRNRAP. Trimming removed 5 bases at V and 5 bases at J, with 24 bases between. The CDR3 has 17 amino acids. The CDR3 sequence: CASGPGQGGARGETQYF. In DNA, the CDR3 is TGTGCTAGTGGTCCCGGACAGGGAGGGGCAAGGGGGGAGACCCAGTACTTC.

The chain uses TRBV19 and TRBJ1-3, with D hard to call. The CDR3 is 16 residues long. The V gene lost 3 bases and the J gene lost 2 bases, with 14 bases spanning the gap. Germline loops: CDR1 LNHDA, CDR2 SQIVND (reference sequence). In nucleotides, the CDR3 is TGTGCCAGTAGTATCTACGACGAGGGAACTGGAAACACCATATATTTT. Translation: CASSIYDEGTGNTIYF.

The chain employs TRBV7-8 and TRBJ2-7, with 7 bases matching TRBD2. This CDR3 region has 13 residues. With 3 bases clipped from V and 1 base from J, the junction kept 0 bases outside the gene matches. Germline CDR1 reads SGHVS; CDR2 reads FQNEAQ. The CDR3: CASSFSGSYEQYF. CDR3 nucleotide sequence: TGTGCCAGCAGCTTTAGCGGGTCCTACGAGCAGTACTTC.

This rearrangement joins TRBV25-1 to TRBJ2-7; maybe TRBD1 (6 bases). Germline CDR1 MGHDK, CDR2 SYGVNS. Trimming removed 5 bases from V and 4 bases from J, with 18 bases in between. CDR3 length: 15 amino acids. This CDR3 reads CASSTIGQGPYEQYF. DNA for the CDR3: TGTGCCAGCAGTACAATAGGGCAGGGGCCTTACGAGCAGTACTTC.

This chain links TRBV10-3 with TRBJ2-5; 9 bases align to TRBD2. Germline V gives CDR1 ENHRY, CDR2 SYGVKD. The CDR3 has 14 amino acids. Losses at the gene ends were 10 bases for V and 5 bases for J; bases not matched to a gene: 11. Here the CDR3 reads CATKGGGAQETQYF. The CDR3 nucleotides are TGTGCCACCAAAGGCGGGGGGGCCCAGGAGACCCAGTACTTC.

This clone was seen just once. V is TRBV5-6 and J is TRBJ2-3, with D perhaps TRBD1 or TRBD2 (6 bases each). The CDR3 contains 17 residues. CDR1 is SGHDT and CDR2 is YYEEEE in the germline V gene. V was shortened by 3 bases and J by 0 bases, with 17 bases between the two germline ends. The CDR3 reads CASSSEGTTSSTDTQYF. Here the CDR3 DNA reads TGTGCCAGCAGCTCGGAGGGGACAACTTCTAGCACAGATACGCAGTATTTT.

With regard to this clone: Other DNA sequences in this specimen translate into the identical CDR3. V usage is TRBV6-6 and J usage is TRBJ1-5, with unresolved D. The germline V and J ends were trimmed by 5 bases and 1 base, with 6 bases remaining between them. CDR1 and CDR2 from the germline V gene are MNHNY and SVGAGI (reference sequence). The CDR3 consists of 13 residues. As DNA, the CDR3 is TGTGCCAGCAGTCCCCAGAGCAATCAGCCCCAGCATTTT. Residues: CASSPQSNQPQHF.